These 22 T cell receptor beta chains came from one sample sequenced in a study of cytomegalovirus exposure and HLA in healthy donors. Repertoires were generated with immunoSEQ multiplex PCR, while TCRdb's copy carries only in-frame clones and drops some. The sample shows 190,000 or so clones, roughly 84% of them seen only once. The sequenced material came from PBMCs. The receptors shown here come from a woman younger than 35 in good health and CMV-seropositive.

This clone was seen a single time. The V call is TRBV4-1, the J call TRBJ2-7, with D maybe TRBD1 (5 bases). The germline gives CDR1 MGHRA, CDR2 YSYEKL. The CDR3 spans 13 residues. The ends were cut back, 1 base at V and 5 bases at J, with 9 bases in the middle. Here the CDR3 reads CASSQAAGNEQYF. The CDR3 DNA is TGCGCCAGCAGCCAAGCGGCAGGGAACGAGCAGTACTTC.

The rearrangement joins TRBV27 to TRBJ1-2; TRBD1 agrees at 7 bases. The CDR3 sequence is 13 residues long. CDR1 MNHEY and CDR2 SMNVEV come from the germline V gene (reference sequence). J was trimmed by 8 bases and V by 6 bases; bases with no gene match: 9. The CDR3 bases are TGTGCCAGCAGATTCACAGGGGAAGGCGGCTACACCTTC. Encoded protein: CASRFTGEGGYTF.

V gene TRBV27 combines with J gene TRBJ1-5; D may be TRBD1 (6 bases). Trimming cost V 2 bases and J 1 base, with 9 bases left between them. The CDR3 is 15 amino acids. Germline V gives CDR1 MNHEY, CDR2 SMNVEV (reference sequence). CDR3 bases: TGTGCCAGCAGTTTAAGGGGGAGCAGCAATCAGCCCCAGCATTTT. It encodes CASSLRGSSNQPQHF.

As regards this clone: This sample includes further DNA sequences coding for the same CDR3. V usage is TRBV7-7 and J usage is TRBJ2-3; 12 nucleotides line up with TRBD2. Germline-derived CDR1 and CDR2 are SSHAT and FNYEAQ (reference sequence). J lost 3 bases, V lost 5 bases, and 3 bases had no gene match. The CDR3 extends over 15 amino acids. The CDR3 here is CASSLGLAGTDTQYF. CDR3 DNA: TGTGCCAGCAGCCTCGGACTAGCGGGAACAGATACGCAGTATTTT.

DNA for the CDR3: TGCGCCAGCAGCTTGGGTCCCCACACAGATACGCAGTATTTT. Its protein is CASSLGPHTDTQYF. The V gene is TRBV5-1, the J gene TRBJ2-3; D is unclear. V was cut by 0 bases and J by 2 bases, with 7 bases left in between. This CDR3 comprises 14 residues. Per germline, CDR1 SGHRS and CDR2 YFSETQ.

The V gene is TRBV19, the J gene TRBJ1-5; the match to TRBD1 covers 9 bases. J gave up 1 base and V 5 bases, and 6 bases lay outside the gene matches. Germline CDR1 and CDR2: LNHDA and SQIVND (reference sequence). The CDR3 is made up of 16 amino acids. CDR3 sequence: CASSPAGQGSNQPQHF. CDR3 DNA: TGTGCCAGTAGTCCCGCGGGACAGGGAAGCAATCAGCCCCAGCATTTT.

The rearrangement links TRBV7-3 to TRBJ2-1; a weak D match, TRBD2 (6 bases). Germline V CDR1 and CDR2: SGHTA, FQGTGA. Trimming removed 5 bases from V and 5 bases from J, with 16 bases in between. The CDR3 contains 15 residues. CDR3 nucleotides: TGTGCCAGCAGCCCCAGCGGAGGGATCGACAATGAGCAGTTCTTC. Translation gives CASSPSGGIDNEQFF.

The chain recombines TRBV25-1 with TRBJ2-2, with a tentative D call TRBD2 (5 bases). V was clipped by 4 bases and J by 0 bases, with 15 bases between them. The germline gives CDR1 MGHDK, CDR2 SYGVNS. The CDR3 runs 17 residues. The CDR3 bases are TGTGCCAGCAGTGTTATGGGCCGGGATTCGAACACCGGGGAGCTGTTTTTT. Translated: CASSVMGRDSNTGELFF.

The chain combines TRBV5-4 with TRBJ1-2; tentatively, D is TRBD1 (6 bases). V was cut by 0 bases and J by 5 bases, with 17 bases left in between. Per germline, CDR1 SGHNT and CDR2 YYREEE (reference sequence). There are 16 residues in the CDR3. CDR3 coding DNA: TGTGCCAGCAGCTTGGATAGGGACACTCGCCCGTATGGCTACACCTTC. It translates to CASSLDRDTRPYGYTF.

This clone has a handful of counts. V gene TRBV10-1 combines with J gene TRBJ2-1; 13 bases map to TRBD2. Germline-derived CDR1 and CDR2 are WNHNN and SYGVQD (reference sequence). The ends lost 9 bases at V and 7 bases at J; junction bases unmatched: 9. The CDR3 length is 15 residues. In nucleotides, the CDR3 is TGCGCCAGGATAATGGGACTAGCGGGGCGGAATGAGCAGTTCTTC. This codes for CARIMGLAGRNEQFF.

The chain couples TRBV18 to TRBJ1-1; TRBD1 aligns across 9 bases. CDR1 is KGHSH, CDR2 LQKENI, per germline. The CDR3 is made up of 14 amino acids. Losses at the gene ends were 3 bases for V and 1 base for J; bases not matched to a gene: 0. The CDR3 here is CASSPDRGNTEAFF. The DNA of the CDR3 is TGTGCCAGCTCACCGGACAGGGGGAACACTGAAGCTTTCTTT.

The CDR3 spells CASSHIAASADLQETQYF. CDR3 sequence (DNA): TGTGCCAGCAGCCATATAGCGGCCAGCGCAGATCTTCAAGAGACCCAGTACTTC. The J gene is TRBJ2-5, the V gene TRBV14; D is perhaps TRBD2 (6 bases). The CDR3 consists of 18 residues. V shed 3 bases and J shed 2 bases, with 22 bases lying between them. Looked up from germline, CDR1 is SGHDN and CDR2 is FVKESK.

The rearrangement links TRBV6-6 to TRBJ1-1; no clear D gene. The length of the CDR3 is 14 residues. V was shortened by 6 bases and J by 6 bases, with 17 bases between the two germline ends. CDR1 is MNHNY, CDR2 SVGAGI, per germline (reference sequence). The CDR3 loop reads CASSPGSRNPEAFF. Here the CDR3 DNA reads TGTGCCAGCAGCCCCGGGTCTAGAAACCCTGAAGCTTTCTTT.

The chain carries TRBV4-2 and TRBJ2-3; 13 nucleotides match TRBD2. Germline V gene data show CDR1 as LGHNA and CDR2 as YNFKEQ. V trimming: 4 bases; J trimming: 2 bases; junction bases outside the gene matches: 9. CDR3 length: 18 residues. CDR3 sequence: CASSLSWTSGGSTDTQYF. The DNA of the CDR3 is TGTGCCAGCAGCCTTAGCTGGACTAGCGGGGGATCCACAGATACGCAGTATTTT.

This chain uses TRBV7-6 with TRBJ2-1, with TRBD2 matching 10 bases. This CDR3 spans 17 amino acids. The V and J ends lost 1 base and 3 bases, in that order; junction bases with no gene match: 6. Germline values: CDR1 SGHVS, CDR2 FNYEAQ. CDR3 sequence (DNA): TGTGCCAGCAGCTTAGGTCCTAGCGGGGGATACTACAATGAGCAGTTCTTC. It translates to CASSLGPSGGYYNEQFF.

The CDR3 sequence is CASSPGATGSGYTF. The DNA for the CDR3 is TGTGCCAGCTCACCGGGGGCGACGGGAAGTGGCTACACCTTC. V usage is TRBV18 and J usage is TRBJ1-2; D might be TRBD1 (6 bases). The length of the CDR3 is 14 residues. Trimming pared 3 bases from V and 7 bases from J, leaving 15 bases between. Germline CDR1 is KGHSH and CDR2 is LQKENI.

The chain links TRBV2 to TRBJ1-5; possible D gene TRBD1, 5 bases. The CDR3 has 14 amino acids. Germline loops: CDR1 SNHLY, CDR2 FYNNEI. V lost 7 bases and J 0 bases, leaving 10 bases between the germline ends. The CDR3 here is CASTRDYSNQPQHF. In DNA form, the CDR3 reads TGTGCCAGCACCCGGGACTATAGCAATCAGCCCCAGCATTTT.

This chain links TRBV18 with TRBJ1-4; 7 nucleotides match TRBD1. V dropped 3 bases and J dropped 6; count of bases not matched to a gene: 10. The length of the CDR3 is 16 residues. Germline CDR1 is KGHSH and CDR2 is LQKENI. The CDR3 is CASSPPSQGVYEKLFF. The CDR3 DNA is TGTGCCAGCTCACCGCCGTCGCAGGGGGTTTATGAAAAACTGTTTTTT.

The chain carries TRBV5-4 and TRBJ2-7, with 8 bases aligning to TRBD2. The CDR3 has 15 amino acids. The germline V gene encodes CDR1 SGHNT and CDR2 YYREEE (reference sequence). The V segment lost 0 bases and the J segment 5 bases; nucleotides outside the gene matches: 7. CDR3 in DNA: TGTGCCAGCAGCTTGGAGGCGGGGGGCTGGGACGAGCAGTACTTC. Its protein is CASSLEAGGWDEQYF.

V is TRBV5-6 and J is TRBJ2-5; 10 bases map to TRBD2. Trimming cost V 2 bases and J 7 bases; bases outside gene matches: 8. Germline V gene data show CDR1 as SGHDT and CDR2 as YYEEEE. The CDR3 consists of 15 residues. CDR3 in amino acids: CASSLGLAGVWTQYF. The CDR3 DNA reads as TGTGCCAGCAGCTTAGGTCTAGCGGGGGTTTGGACCCAGTACTTC.

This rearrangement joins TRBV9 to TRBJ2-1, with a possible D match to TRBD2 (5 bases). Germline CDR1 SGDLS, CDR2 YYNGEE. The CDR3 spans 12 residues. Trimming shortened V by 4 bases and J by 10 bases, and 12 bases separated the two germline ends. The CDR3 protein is CASSPRGREQFF. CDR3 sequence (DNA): TGTGCCAGCAGCCCGCGAGGGAGAGAGCAGTTCTTC.

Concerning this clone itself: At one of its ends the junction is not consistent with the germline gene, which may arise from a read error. The CDR3 spells CASSPPVNF. The CDR3 nucleotides read TGTGCCAGCAGTCCCCCAGTGAACTTC. The chain combines TRBV2 with TRBJ2-7; D gene unclear. The CDR3 runs to 9 residues. Germline lookup yields CDR1 SNHLY and CDR2 FYNNEI.